Following are 9 T cell receptor beta chains from one sample sequenced in a study of blood T cell repertoires in COVID-19. The repertoire was sequenced with immunoSEQ multiplex PCR; TCRdb's copy has only in-frame clones and lacks some. The sample has about 300,000 clones; approximately 90% are singletons. What was sequenced was peripheral blood. These receptors came from a woman aged 25 to 45 with COVID-19, enrolled during active disease.

The chain recombines TRBV5-4 with TRBJ2-5; 9 nucleotides line up with TRBD1. J gave up 5 bases and V 3 bases, and 2 bases lay outside the gene matches. The CDR3 is 13 amino acids. CDR1 is SGHNT, CDR2 YYREEE, per germline (reference sequence). CDR3 protein: CASSWTGAETQYF. The CDR3 region has the DNA TGTGCCAGCAGCTGGACAGGGGCCGAGACCCAGTACTTC.

The chain uses TRBV3-1 (or the pseudogene TRBV3-2) and TRBJ2-3, with TRBD2 matching over 13 bases. Trimming at V came to 0 bases and at J to 2 bases, leaving 5 bases not matched to a gene. The CDR3 length is 18 residues. The germline V gene encodes CDR1 LGHDT and CDR2 YNNKEL (reference sequence). CDR3 in DNA: TGTGCCAGCAGCCAAGATAAGGGACTAGCGGGGATCACAGATACGCAGTATTTT. Its protein is CASSQDKGLAGITDTQYF.

The CDR3 coding sequence is TGCAGTGCTAGTCGTACAGAAAACTATGGCTACACCTTC. This encodes CSASRTENYGYTF. The V gene is TRBV20-1, the J gene TRBJ1-2; no firm D call. Between the trimmed V and J ends, which lost 3 bases and 2 bases, there was a span of 10 bases. Germline CDR1 reads DFQATT; CDR2 reads SNEGSKA (reference sequence). CDR3 size: 13 residues.

This clone was seen once. The chain combines TRBV19 with TRBJ2-2; 7 bases align to TRBD1. V was pared by 6 bases and J by 3 bases, with 7 bases of the junction left unmatched. Germline CDR1 LNHDA, CDR2 SQIVND (reference sequence). The CDR3 is 15 amino acids. CDR3 nucleotide sequence: TGTGCCAGTAGCAAAGGGACAGTTGACACCGGGGAGCTGTTTTTT. Encoded protein: CASSKGTVDTGELFF.

This clone was found once. V is TRBV5-1 and J is TRBJ1-1; the D gene is possibly TRBD1 (5 bases). With 4 bases removed from V and 4 bases from J, the gap between germline ends came to 14 bases. The germline CDR1 and CDR2 sequences are SGHRS and YFSETQ. The CDR3 totals 14 residues. CDR3 bases: TGCGCCAGCAGCACCAGATCAGGGTTCACTGAAGCTTTCTTT. This translates into CASSTRSGFTEAFF.

The rearrangement links TRBV9 to TRBJ2-2, with 8 positions matching TRBD1. This CDR3 comprises 16 residues. The junction had 4 bases not matched to a gene; V was cut back by 0 bases and J by 3 bases. The germline CDR1 and CDR2 sequences are SGDLS and YYNGEE. The CDR3 coding sequence is TGTGCCAGCAGCGTAGCTTCGACAGGGGACACCGGGGAGCTGTTTTTT. It codes for CASSVASTGDTGELFF.

V and J are TRBV13 and TRBJ2-5, with D tentatively TRBD2 (5 bases). The CDR3 is 13 residues long. Trimming took 5 bases from V and 5 from J, leaving 12 bases between them. Germline loops: CDR1 PRHDT, CDR2 FYEKMQ (reference sequence). The CDR3 DNA follows: TGTGCCAGCAGCCCGCGTCGCGGGGAGACCCAGTACTTC. Residues: CASSPRRGETQYF.

The chain carries TRBV7-2 and TRBJ2-7, with a tentative D call TRBD1 (6 bases). This CDR3 region has 15 residues. V lost 5 bases to trimming and J lost 3 bases, with 17 bases between them. Looked up from germline, CDR1 is SGHTA and CDR2 is FQGNSA. CDR3 residues: CASSPARGRLYEQYF. CDR3 DNA: TGTGCCAGCAGCCCAGCCAGGGGTAGGCTCTACGAGCAGTACTTC. The full variable domain, its missing parts supplied by reference TRBV7-2 and TRBJ2-7, is GAGVSQSPSNKVTEKGKDVELRCDPISGHTALYWYRQSLGQGLEFLIYFQGNSAPDKSGLPSDRFSAERTGGSVSTLTIQRTQQEDSAVYLCASSPARGRLYEQYFGPGTRLTVT.

This clone was counted a few times. This chain uses TRBV6-5 with TRBJ2-4, with D possibly matching TRBD2 (5 bases). The germline V gene has CDR1 MNHEY and CDR2 SVGAGI. This CDR3 spans 16 amino acids. V was shortened by 4 bases and J by 2 bases, with 15 bases between the two germline ends. In DNA, the CDR3 is TGTGCCAGCAGTTCCCGGGGAACGAGCACCAAAAACATTCAGTACTTC. Translation gives CASSSRGTSTKNIQYF.